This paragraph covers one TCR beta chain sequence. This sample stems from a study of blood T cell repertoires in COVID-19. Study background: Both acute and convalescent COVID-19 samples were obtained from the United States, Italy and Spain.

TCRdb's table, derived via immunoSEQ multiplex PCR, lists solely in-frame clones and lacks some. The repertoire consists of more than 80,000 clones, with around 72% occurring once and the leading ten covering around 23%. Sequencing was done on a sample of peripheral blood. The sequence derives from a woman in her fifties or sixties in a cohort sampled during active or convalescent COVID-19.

This chain's CDR3 is CASSLGRYEQFF. CDR3 in DNA: TGTGCCAGCAGCTTGGGGCGGTATGAGCAGTTCTTC. The chain couples TRBV5-6 to TRBJ2-1; D call uncertain. The CDR3 spans 12 residues. V dropped 0 bases and J dropped 8 bases, with 6 bases sitting between them. Germline CDR1 is SGHDT and CDR2 is YYEEEE.